Below, 3 T cell receptor beta chains from the same sample are listed, as sequenced in a study of PD-1 blockade in classical Hodgkin lymphoma. The repertoire was sequenced with immunoSEQ multiplex PCR; TCRdb's copy has only in-frame clones and lacks some. The table includes 35,000 to 40,000 clones, around 88% detected once. Patients all relapsed after autologous stem cell transplantation, and there was variation in brentuximab vedotin exposure. Material: peripheral blood mononuclear cells (PBMCs), obtained before the second cycle of nivolumab. Receptors originate from a human donor with classical Hodgkin lymphoma.

The genes are TRBV6-5 and TRBJ2-7, with D hard to call. V lost 4 bases and J 6 bases, leaving 10 bases between the germline ends. This CDR3 is 12 amino acids long. Germline values: CDR1 MNHEY, CDR2 SVGAGI. The CDR3 loop is CASSSWVAEQYF. The CDR3, as DNA: TGTGCCAGCAGTTCCTGGGTCGCCGAGCAGTACTTC.

To note about this clone: This sample also contains other DNA sequences that code for the same CDR3. The gene calls are TRBV19 and TRBJ2-7; possible D gene TRBD2, 5 bases. V dropped 3 bases and J dropped 0 bases, with 9 bases sitting between them. The CDR3 has 14 residues. Germline V lookup: CDR1 LNHDA, CDR2 SQIVND (reference sequence). CDR3 loop: CASSMVGDSYEQYF. For the CDR3, the DNA is TGTGCCAGTAGTATGGTGGGAGACTCCTACGAGCAGTACTTC.

V usage is TRBV6-1 and J usage is TRBJ2-7; no clear D. The germline V and J ends were trimmed by 6 bases and 0 bases, with 6 bases remaining between them. Germline CDR1 and CDR2: MNHNS and SASEGT. This CDR3 is built from 12 residues. The CDR3 sequence: CASRPVSYEQYF. The CDR3 DNA reads TGTGCCAGCAGACCAGTCTCCTACGAGCAGTACTTC.